This entry lists 30 T cell receptor beta chains sequenced from one sample in a study of molecular identifiers for immune sequencing clone quantification (dated 2018 in TCRdb). The library was built by means of PCR. The sequencer was a NextSeq 500. TCRdb trimmed public reads at Q25 via fastp, called clones via MiXCR and kept in-frame beta chains. Every entry covers one CDR3 protein and lists the most common genes and DNA from its rows. In all, the sample holds under 800,000 distinct CDR3 sequences, and less than 30% of those were seen once. The ten largest make up about 0.84% of the sample. The sample comprised naive CD8+ T cells from blood, with Jurkat cell RNA spiked in. This sample's cell subset or site label indicates: FACS-sorted CD8+CD4-CCR7+CD45RA+ naive T cells. Receptors originate from a human donor in good health. Some libraries in this study had Jurkat cell RNA spiked in.

The chain combines TRBV12-3 or TRBV12-4 with TRBJ2-1; 7 positions match TRBD1. V was clipped by 3 bases and J by 5 bases; unmatched bases: 4. This CDR3 comprises 14 residues. The CDR3 bases are TGTGCCAGCAGTTTCCGACAGGGTAACAATGAGCAGTTCTTC. As protein: CASSFRQGNNEQFF.

The genes are TRBV4-1 and TRBJ2-1; 9 bases are a match to TRBD1. V was pared by 4 bases and J by 6 bases, with 7 bases of the junction left unmatched. CDR3 length: 15 amino acids. Per germline, CDR1 MGHRA and CDR2 YSYEKL. CDR3 in amino acids: CASSPREDRGNEQFF. CDR3 nucleotides: TGCGCCAGCAGCCCCCGAGAGGACAGGGGCAATGAGCAGTTCTTC.

This clonotype was recorded at least ten times. The chain joins TRBV18 to TRBJ2-4; 9 nucleotides align to TRBD2. This CDR3 has 16 residues. Germline values: CDR1 KGHSH, CDR2 LQKENI. The trim removed 2 bases at V and 5 bases at J, leaving 7 bases unmatched. The CDR3 nucleotides read TGTGCCAGCTCACCAGGGTTAGCGGGAGTTGAAAACATTCAGTACTTC. Its translation: CASSPGLAGVENIQYF.

In its sample, this clonotype was seen a few times. The chain joins TRBV2 to TRBJ2-7, with a tentative D call TRBD1 (6 bases). Trimming left V 3 bases short and J 2 bases short, with 14 bases between. This CDR3 has 15 residues. Germline assignment: CDR1 SNHLY and CDR2 FYNNEI. CDR3 DNA: TGTGCCAGCAGTGACTACCAGGGGCGCCCCTACGAGCAGTACTTC. The encoded protein is CASSDYQGRPYEQYF.

This rearrangement joins TRBV5-4 to TRBJ1-2, with D unresolved. The CDR3 is 14 residues long. Deletions cut 4 bases from V and 2 bases from J, with 12 bases between. The germline V gene encodes CDR1 SGHNT and CDR2 YYREEE (reference sequence). In DNA form, the CDR3 reads TGTGCCAGCAGCCCGGCCAGTGGAAACTATGGCTACACCTTC. This sequence encodes CASSPASGNYGYTF.

This clonotype has a count of ten or more. This rearrangement joins TRBV7-2 to TRBJ2-7, with a possible D match to TRBD2 (6 bases). The V gene lost 5 bases and the J gene lost 2 bases, with 13 bases spanning the gap. In germline, CDR1 is SGHTA, CDR2 FQGNSA. The CDR3 is made up of 14 amino acids. DNA for the CDR3: TGTGCCAGCAGCCCTGGAGGGTTCACCTACGAGCAGTACTTC. Amino acids: CASSPGGFTYEQYF.

This clonotype has more than one count but fewer than ten. The chain is built from TRBV2 and TRBJ2-5, with D possibly being TRBD2 (6 bases). CDR3 length equals 15 residues. Germline V gene lookup returns CDR1 SNHLY and CDR2 FYNNEI. Trimming pared 8 bases from V and 2 bases from J, leaving 18 bases between. CDR3: CASGPWEAIQETQYF. CDR3 nucleotides: TGTGCCAGCGGTCCATGGGAGGCTATACAAGAGACCCAGTACTTC.

The chain has TRBV5-3 and TRBJ1-2; 8 bases match TRBD1. TRBV5-3 is marked as an open reading frame, function uncertain. This CDR3 is 15 amino acids long. The ends lost 8 bases at V and 3 bases at J; junction bases unmatched: 12. DNA of the CDR3: TGTGCCAGCAGCATAGGGACAGGAGGCGACTATGGCTACACCTTC. Protein sequence: CASSIGTGGDYGYTF.

There are many counts of this clonotype. V gene TRBV10-3 combines with J gene TRBJ2-3; no definite D call. This CDR3 is 14 amino acids long. The V gene lost 3 bases and the J gene lost 4 bases, with 11 bases spanning the gap. CDR1 is ENHRY and CDR2 is SYGVKD in the germline V gene. The CDR3 spells CAISDNYGSDTQYF. CDR3 sequence (DNA): TGTGCCATCAGTGATAATTACGGGTCAGATACGCAGTATTTT.

This clonotype was seen a handful of times. V gene TRBV28 combines with J gene TRBJ2-2, with D tentatively TRBD2 (5 bases). The CDR3 length is 13 residues. The germline CDR1 and CDR2 sequences are MDHEN and SYDVKM. Trimming took 2 bases from V and 7 from J, leaving 8 bases between them. In nucleotides, the CDR3 is TGTGCCAGCAGTTTACCGGCGGGCGGGGAGCTGTTTTTT. Amino acid sequence: CASSLPAGGELFF.

This clonotype was seen ten or more times. The rearrangement joins TRBV13 to TRBJ1-1; a possible D gene is TRBD1 (6 bases). The CDR3 runs to 13 residues. Trimming left V 6 bases short and J 3 bases short, with 11 bases between. Per germline, CDR1 PRHDT and CDR2 FYEKMQ (reference sequence). CDR3 sequence reads: CASSTGWDTEAFF. For the CDR3, the DNA is TGTGCCAGCAGTACAGGGTGGGACACTGAAGCTTTCTTT. Full variable domain (rest looked up from reference TRBV13 and TRBJ1-1): AAGVIQSPRHLIKEKRETATLKCYPIPRHDTVYWYQQGPGQDPQFLISFYEKMQSDKGSIPDRFSAQQFSDYHSELNMSSLELGDSALYFCASSTGWDTEAFFGQGTRLTVV.

The sample holds a few counts of this clonotype. This chain connects TRBV9 to TRBJ2-2; D not resolved. The CDR3 runs to 14 residues. Germline assignment: CDR1 SGDLS and CDR2 YYNGEE. Trimming took 4 bases from V and 3 from J, leaving 10 bases between them. The CDR3, as DNA: TGTGCCAGCAGCCCCCTCGACTACACCGGGGAGCTGTTTTTT. Amino acid sequence: CASSPLDYTGELFF.

In this sample, this clonotype turned up a few times. V usage is TRBV4-1 and J usage is TRBJ2-3, with TRBD1 identical over 12 bases. The CDR3 length is 16 residues. V shed 4 bases, J shed 4 bases, and the junction held 6 bases outside the gene matches. Germline V lookup: CDR1 MGHRA, CDR2 YSYEKL. The CDR3 DNA is TGCGCCAGCAGCCCAAGAGGGACAGGGGGCCCAGATACGCAGTATTTT. This codes for CASSPRGTGGPDTQYF.

This clonotype was detected only a few times. The chain is built from TRBV12-3 or TRBV12-4 and TRBJ1-4, with TRBD1 matching over 8 bases. The trim removed 6 bases at V and 8 bases at J, leaving 8 bases unmatched. CDR3 length: 14 amino acids. Written as DNA, the CDR3 is TGTGCCAGCAGGGACAACAGGGGGGGAGAAAAACTGTTTTTT. Amino acid sequence: CASRDNRGGEKLFF.

The count of this clonotype is one. The chain carries TRBV6-5 and TRBJ2-1, with 10 positions matching TRBD2. The CDR3 is 13 amino acids. The V segment lost 8 bases and the J segment 10 bases; nucleotides outside the gene matches: 8. Germline assignment: CDR1 MNHEY and CDR2 SVGAGI. Written as DNA, the CDR3 is TGTGCCAGCGCGAAGCGGGGGGGTAGGGAGCAGTTCTTC. The encoded protein is CASAKRGGREQFF.

Note on this clonotype: One base away lies a much larger clone, so this may be a sequencing read error. The chain carries TRBV5-1 and TRBJ2-2, with D unresolved. V lost 0 bases to trimming and J lost 2 bases, with 11 bases between them. Germline V CDR1 and CDR2: SGHRS, YFSETQ. The CDR3 extends over 16 amino acids. The chain's CDR3 is CASSLEWARNTGELFF. Here the CDR3 DNA reads TGCGCCAGCAGCTTGGAATGGGCAAGAAACACCGGGGAGCTGTTTTTT. The complete variable domain, with remaining parts taken from reference TRBV5-1 and TRBJ2-2, reads KAGVTQTPRYLIKTRGQQVTLSCSPISGHRSVSWYQQTPGQGLQFLFEYFSETQRNKGNFPGRFSGRQFSNSRSEMNVSTLELGDSALYLCASSLEWARNTGELFFGEGSRLTVL.

V is TRBV2 and J is TRBJ2-1; TRBD2 aligns across 9 bases. The junction had 8 bases not matched to a gene; V was cut back by 1 base and J by 4 bases. This CDR3 is built from 17 residues. Germline CDR1 SNHLY, CDR2 FYNNEI. This CDR3 reads CASSEDALAGPYNEQFF. The CDR3 DNA follows: TGTGCCAGCAGTGAAGACGCACTAGCGGGCCCTTACAATGAGCAGTTCTTC.

This chain links TRBV5-4 with TRBJ2-1; no definite D call. V dropped 4 bases and J dropped 6 bases, with 8 bases sitting between them. This CDR3 is 12 amino acids long. The germline CDR1 and CDR2 sequences are SGHNT and YYREEE (reference sequence). CDR3 sequence reads: CASSLLPNEQFF. CDR3 sequence (DNA): TGTGCCAGCAGCCTACTACCCAATGAGCAGTTCTTC. The full variable domain, completed using reference TRBV5-4 and TRBJ2-1, is ETGVTQSPTHLIKTRGQQVTLRCSSQSGHNTVSWYQQALGQGPQFIFQYYREEENGRGNFPPRFSGLQFPNYSSELNVNALELDDSALYLCASSLLPNEQFFGPGTRLTVL.

As to this clonotype: The conserved final phenylalanine or tryptophan is absent from the CDR3, which likely points to a read error. The chain joins TRBV30 to TRBJ1-1, with 9 positions matching TRBD1. V gave up 4 bases and J gave up 3 bases; unmatched junction bases: 6. CDR3 length equals 14 residues. From germline, CDR1 is GTSNPN and CDR2 SVGIG (reference sequence). CDR3 protein: CAWTQGASDTEAFS. CDR3 DNA: TGTGCCTGGACACAGGGGGCGTCGGACACTGAAGCTTTCTCT.

Concerning this clonotype itself: A much larger clone lies a single base off, so this may be a read error. The rearrangement links TRBV7-9 to TRBJ1-4; D gene uncertain. Germline-derived CDR1 and CDR2 are SEHNR and FQNEAQ (reference sequence). The CDR3 has 16 amino acids. CDR3 loop: CASSLTASRTNEKLLF. The CDR3 DNA sequence: TGTGCCAGCAGCTTAACCGCGTCAAGGACTAATGAAAAACTGCTTTTT. Full variable domain (outside the CDR3, taken from reference TRBV7-9 and TRBJ1-4): DTGVSQNPRHKITKRGQNVTFRCDPISEHNRLYWYRQTLGQGPEFLTYFQNEAQLEKSRLLSDRFSAERPKGSFSTLEIQRTEQGDSAMYLCASSLTASRTNEKLLFGSGTQLSVL.

This clonotype was recorded a few times. The V gene is TRBV19, the J gene TRBJ2-7, with D maybe TRBD2 (5 bases). V lost 2 bases and J lost 6, with 14 bases in between. Germline lookup yields CDR1 LNHDA and CDR2 SQIVND (reference sequence). The CDR3 sequence is 14 residues long. CDR3 DNA sequence: TGTGCCAGTAGTATAAGGCCCTCAGGAGGCGAGCAGTACTTC. The encoded protein is CASSIRPSGGEQYF.

The V call is TRBV15, the J call TRBJ2-7; TRBD2 aligns across 7 bases. The V and J ends lost 0 bases and 9 bases, in that order; junction bases with no gene match: 5. The CDR3 totals 13 residues. The V gene's germline CDR1 is LNHNV and CDR2 YYDKDF (reference sequence). The CDR3 protein is CATSRDRAGAQYF. CDR3 sequence (DNA): TGTGCCACCAGCAGAGACAGGGCGGGAGCGCAGTACTTC.

With respect to this clonotype: Given a much more abundant clone one base away, this may be a read error. The chain's CDR3 is CASSPNLTLTDTQYF. The CDR3 bases are TGTGCCAGCAGCCCTAACCTGACCCTCACAGATACGCAGTATTTT. The chain has TRBV7-2 and TRBJ2-3; D uncertain. V lost 5 bases and J 2 bases, leaving 14 bases between the germline ends. The CDR3 has 15 residues. Germline V gene data show CDR1 as SGHTA and CDR2 as FQGNSA.

V usage is TRBV7-9 and J usage is TRBJ2-5; 13 positions agree with TRBD2. This CDR3 is built from 15 residues. Germline V gives CDR1 SEHNR, CDR2 FQNEAQ (reference sequence). V dropped 6 bases and J dropped 4; count of bases not matched to a gene: 5. Here the CDR3 reads CASSPTSGRGETQYF. CDR3 coding DNA: TGTGCCAGCAGTCCAACTAGCGGGAGGGGAGAGACCCAGTACTTC.

As regards this clonotype: Just one base apart from a much larger clone, this may be a read error. This chain links TRBV25-1 with TRBJ2-7; a possible D gene is TRBD2 (6 bases). This CDR3 is 13 amino acids long. Germline values: CDR1 MGHDK, CDR2 SYGVNS. The CDR3 DNA is TGTGCCGGCAGTGAATGGACTAACCCCGAGCAGTACTTC. Translation gives CAGSEWTNPEQYF.

Concerning this clonotype: Being one base from a much bigger clone, this may be a read error. This is likely a read error, given that the CDR3 carries no conserved phenylalanine or tryptophan at its end. CDR3 region: CASSVGTGGEAFI. The DNA of the CDR3 is TGTGCCAGCAGCGTTGGGACAGGGGGTGAAGCTTTCATT. The chain couples TRBV9 to TRBJ1-1; 11 bases are shared with TRBD1. V shed 2 bases and J 7 bases; nucleotides not matched to a gene: 1. The CDR3 is 13 residues long. Germline V gene lookup returns CDR1 SGDLS and CDR2 YYNGEE.

The CDR3 DNA sequence: TGCGCCAGCAGCCAAGCCCGGCAGGGAGCTTACTCCTACGAGCAGTACTTC. This sequence encodes CASSQARQGAYSYEQYF. This rearrangement joins TRBV4-3 to TRBJ2-7, with D perhaps assigned TRBD1 or TRBD2 (5 bases each). This CDR3 is built from 17 residues. The V gene's germline CDR1 is LGHNA and CDR2 YSLEER. V shed 1 base and J shed 0 bases, with 16 bases lying between them.

The rearrangement joins TRBV4-3 to TRBJ2-1; D call uncertain. The germline V and J ends were trimmed by 2 bases and 7 bases, with 15 bases remaining between them. The CDR3 is 15 residues long. Germline V gene lookup returns CDR1 LGHNA and CDR2 YSLEER. In DNA, the CDR3 is TGCGCCAGCAGCCAATGGTCCGGCGCGAGTAATGAGCAGTTCTTC. This gives the protein CASSQWSGASNEQFF.

There are many counts of this clonotype. The chain couples TRBV4-1 to TRBJ2-7, with D maybe TRBD1 (6 bases). The germline gives CDR1 MGHRA, CDR2 YSYEKL. This CDR3 contains 14 residues. Between the trimmed V and J ends, which lost 0 bases and 5 bases, there was a span of 11 bases. CDR3 in amino acids: CASSQEARGNEQYF. As DNA, the CDR3 is TGCGCCAGCAGCCAAGAGGCTAGGGGGAACGAGCAGTACTTC.

CDR3 residues: CASSPRGEWDTEAFF. In nucleotides, the CDR3 is TGTGCCAGCAGCCCCAGGGGTGAATGGGACACTGAAGCTTTCTTT. J is TRBJ1-1 and V is TRBV7-2; D possibly corresponds to TRBD1 (6 bases). CDR1 is SGHTA, CDR2 FQGNSA, per germline. The CDR3 extends over 15 amino acids. Deletions cut 5 bases from V and 3 bases from J, with 16 bases between. Looking up the rest from reference TRBV7-2 and TRBJ1-1 gives the full variable domain: GAGVSQSPSNKVTEKGKDVELRCDPISGHTALYWYRQSLGQGLEFLIYFQGNSAPDKSGLPSDRFSAERTGGSVSTLTIQRTQQEDSAVYLCASSPRGEWDTEAFFGQGTRLTVV.